This T cell receptor beta chain was retrieved from a study of T cell responses to AZD1222 COVID-19 vaccine. The study's findings and limits: When two AZD1222 doses had been given, Spike-specific TCR breadth and depth rose.

V lost 2 bases, J lost 9 bases, and 7 bases stayed unmatched. Germline V gives CDR1 GTSNPN, CDR2 SVGIG (reference sequence). The CDR3 has 15 residues. Worth noting for this clone: Its antigen remains unknown.

Assay used: immunoSEQ multiplex PCR; TCRdb lists only in-frame clones, some missing. Altogether 130,000 or so clones are present, around 92% being singletons, with the ten largest covering about 1.9%. The chain uses TRBV30 and TRBJ1-6, with 10 bases identical to TRBD1. Sequenced material: peripheral blood, taken on day 0 of AZD1222 vaccination. This TCR was recovered from an adult in good health. This CDR3 reads CAWSLTGQGSSPLHF. The CDR3 coding sequence is TGTGCCTGGAGTTTGACGGGACAGGGGAGTTCACCCCTCCACTTT. The full variable domain, with the rest looked up from reference TRBV30 and TRBJ1-6, is SQTIHQWPATLVQPVGSPLSLECTVEGTSNPNLYWYRQAAGRGLQLLFYSVGIGQISSEVPQNLSASRPQDRQFILSSKKLLLSDSGFYLCAWSLTGQGSSPLHFGNGTRLTVT.